The T cell receptor beta chain described here comes from a study of shared T cell receptors in the human thymus. TCRdb's table, derived via immunoSEQ multiplex PCR, lists solely in-frame clones and lacks some. Of about 660,000 clones listed, 88% are singletons. Trimming pared 0 bases from V and 5 bases from J, leaving 16 bases between. CDR3 length: 16 residues. Germline V CDR1 and CDR2: SGHDN, FVKESK. The same data also contributed to another study, on human thymus T cells. As that study records: Having corrective surgery for congenital heart defects, healthy Finnish infants were the ones who donated. Corrective heart surgery yielded resections, and these provided the thymus tissue. Gene usage for V and J segments appeared biased in thymic and blood repertoires. Related studies noted strongly shared thymic repertoires across unrelated people.

This chain uses TRBV14 with TRBJ2-5; no firm D call. The TCR sequence derives from a boy younger than two with a congenital heart defect. Specimen: thymocytes. DNA of the CDR3: TGTGCCAGCAGCCAAGAGCGGTACGGGTCTCGGGAGACCCAGTACTTC. Protein: CASSQERYGSRETQYF.